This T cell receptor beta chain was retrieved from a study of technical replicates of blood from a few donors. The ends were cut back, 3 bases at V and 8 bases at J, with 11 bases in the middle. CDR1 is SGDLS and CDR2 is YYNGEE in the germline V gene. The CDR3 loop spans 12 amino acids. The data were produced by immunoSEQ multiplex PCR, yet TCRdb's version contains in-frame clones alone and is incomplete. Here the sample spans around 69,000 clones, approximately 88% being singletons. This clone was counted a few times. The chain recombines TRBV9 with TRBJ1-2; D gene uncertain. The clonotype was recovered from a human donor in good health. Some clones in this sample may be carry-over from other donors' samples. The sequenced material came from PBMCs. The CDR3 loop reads CASSERSSGYTF. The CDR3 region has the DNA TGTGCCAGCAGCGAGAGGTCGTCCGGCTACACCTTC.